This paragraph covers one T cell receptor beta chain sequence. The antigen is unknown. Blood sampling was done at baseline, cycle 4 day 1, and cycle 7 day 1. The sample belongs to a study of OX40 agonist ivuxolimab in advanced cancers. Study-level background: People in dose escalation had one of these cancers: hepatocellular carcinoma, melanoma, renal cell or head and neck cancer.

The method was immunoSEQ multiplex PCR; TCRdb's version includes in-frame clones alone and lacks a portion of them. The repertoire holds more than 85,000 clones, 90% seen once, with around 1.6% in the top ten. V lost 3 bases and J 0 bases, leaving 12 bases between the germline ends. Germline V lookup: CDR1 SGDLS, CDR2 YYNGEE. The CDR3 length is 15 residues. Study results and caveats: Some patients without response likewise showed low normalized clonal expansion. With doses of 0.1 to 3.0 mg/kg, CD4+ and CD8+ blood T cells had undergone clonal expansion by week 6.

Sequencing used CD4+ or CD8+ T cells sorted from blood, obtained in a trial of the OX40 agonist ivuxolimab. The receptor was derived from an adult with an advanced solid tumor such as melanoma, head and neck, liver or kidney cancer. The chain is built from TRBV9 and TRBJ1-1; D is perhaps TRBD1 (5 bases). The CDR3 is CASSGPTTVNTEAFF. CDR3 DNA sequence: TGTGCCAGCAGCGGCCCTACGACAGTGAACACTGAAGCTTTCTTT.